What follows is one TCR beta chain and its context. Its target is not known. The data were obtained in a study of shared clonotypes between healthy human individuals. Study-wide points: Sampling included only blood; tissue repertoires likely differ.

Terminally differentiated effector memory CD45RA+ cells were left out of the naive CD8 fraction, which was CD45RO-negative and positively selected for CCR7. TCRdb keeps only in-frame clones here, not all; method: immunoSEQ multiplex PCR. In the table there are around 1,900,000 clones, about 93% of which are singletons. This clonotype was obtained from a man between 18 and 29 years old in good health. Some clones in this sample may be carry-over from other donors' samples. The sequencing sample was made of naive CD8+ T cells from PBMCs.

The CDR3 coding sequence is TGTGCCAGCAGTTTGGGGGCCTCGTCGGGAGAGCAGTACTTC. It specifies CASSLGASSGEQYF. The chain employs TRBV27 and TRBJ2-7; D possibly corresponds to TRBD1 (6 bases). The germline gives CDR1 MNHEY, CDR2 SMNVEV (reference sequence). CDR3 size: 14 residues. V lost 3 bases, J lost 7 bases, and 16 bases lay in between.